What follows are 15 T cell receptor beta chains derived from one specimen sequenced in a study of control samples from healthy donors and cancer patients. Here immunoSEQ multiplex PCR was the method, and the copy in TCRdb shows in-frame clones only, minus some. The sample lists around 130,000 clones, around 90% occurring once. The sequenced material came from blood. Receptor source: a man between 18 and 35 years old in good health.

The CDR3 loop reads CASSLGGGAFQETQYF. The CDR3 DNA follows: TGTGCCAGCAGCTTGGGAGGGGGAGCCTTCCAAGAGACCCAGTACTTC. V gene TRBV7-6 combines with J gene TRBJ2-5; D may be TRBD2 (7 bases). The CDR3 spans 16 residues. V gave up 3 bases and J gave up 1 base, with 15 bases separating them. The germline V gene has CDR1 SGHVS and CDR2 FNYEAQ.

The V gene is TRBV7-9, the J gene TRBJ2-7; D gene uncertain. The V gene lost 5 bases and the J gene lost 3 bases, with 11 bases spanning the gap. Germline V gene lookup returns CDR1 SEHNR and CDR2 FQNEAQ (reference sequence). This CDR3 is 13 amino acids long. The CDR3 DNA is TGTGCCAGCAGCCCCGTAAATAGCTACGAGCAGTACTTC. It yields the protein CASSPVNSYEQYF.

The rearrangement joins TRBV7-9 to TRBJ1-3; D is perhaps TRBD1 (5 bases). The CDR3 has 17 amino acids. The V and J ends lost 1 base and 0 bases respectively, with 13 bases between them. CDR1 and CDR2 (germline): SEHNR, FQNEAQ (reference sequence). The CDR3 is CASSLGDGDLSGNTIYF. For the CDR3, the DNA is TGTGCCAGCAGCTTAGGAGATGGGGACCTCTCTGGAAACACCATATATTTT. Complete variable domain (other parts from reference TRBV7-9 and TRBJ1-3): DTGVSQNPRHKITKRGQNVTFRCDPISEHNRLYWYRQTLGQGPEFLTYFQNEAQLEKSRLLSDRFSAERPKGSFSTLEIQRTEQGDSAMYLCASSLGDGDLSGNTIYFGEGSWLTVV.

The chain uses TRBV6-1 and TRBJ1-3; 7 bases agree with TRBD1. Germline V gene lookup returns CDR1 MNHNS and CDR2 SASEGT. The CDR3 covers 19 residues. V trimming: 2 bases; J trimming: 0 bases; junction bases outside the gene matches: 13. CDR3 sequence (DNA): TGTGCCAGCAGTGAAAGGGAGGGGGCGCTTCTTGGCTCTGGAAACACCATATATTTT. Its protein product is CASSEREGALLGSGNTIYF.

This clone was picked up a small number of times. Written as DNA, the CDR3 is TGTGCCAGCAGTTATGGGGAAGATCGGGAGCAGTACTTC. Translating gives CASSYGEDREQYF. The rearrangement uses TRBV6-6 and TRBJ2-7; no reliable D call. CDR3 length: 13 amino acids. V gave up 3 bases and J gave up 7 bases, with 13 bases separating them. CDR1 MNHNY and CDR2 SVGAGI come from the germline V gene (reference sequence).

The CDR3 protein is CASTRWGETQYF. The DNA for the CDR3 is TGTGCCAGCACCCGGTGGGGAGAGACCCAGTACTTC. The V gene is TRBV6-5, the J gene TRBJ2-5; D gene ambiguous. This CDR3 spans 12 amino acids. Trimming pared 7 bases from V and 4 bases from J, leaving 10 bases between. The germline V gene has CDR1 MNHEY and CDR2 SVGAGI.

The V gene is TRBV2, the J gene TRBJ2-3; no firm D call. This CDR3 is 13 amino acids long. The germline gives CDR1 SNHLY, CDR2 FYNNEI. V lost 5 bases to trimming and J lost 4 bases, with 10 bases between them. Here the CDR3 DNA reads TGTGCCAGCAGTAACCAGATGCCAGATACGCAGTATTTT. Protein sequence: CASSNQMPDTQYF.

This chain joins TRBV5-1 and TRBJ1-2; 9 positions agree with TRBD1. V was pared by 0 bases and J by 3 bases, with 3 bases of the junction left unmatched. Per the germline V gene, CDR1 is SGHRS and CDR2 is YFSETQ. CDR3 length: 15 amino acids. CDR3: CASSLEGQGDYGYTF. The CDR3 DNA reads TGCGCCAGCAGCTTGGAGGGACAGGGTGACTATGGCTACACCTTC.

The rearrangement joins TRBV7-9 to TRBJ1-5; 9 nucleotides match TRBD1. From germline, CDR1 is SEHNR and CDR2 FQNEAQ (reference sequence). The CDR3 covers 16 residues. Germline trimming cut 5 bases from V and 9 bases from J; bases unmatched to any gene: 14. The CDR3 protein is CASSTGEDRGLGPQHF. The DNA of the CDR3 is TGTGCCAGCAGCACAGGAGAGGACAGGGGACTTGGGCCCCAGCATTTT.

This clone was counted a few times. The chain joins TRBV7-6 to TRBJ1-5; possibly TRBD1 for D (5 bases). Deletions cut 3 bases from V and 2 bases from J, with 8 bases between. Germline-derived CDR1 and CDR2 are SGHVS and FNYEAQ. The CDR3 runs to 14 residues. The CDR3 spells CASSLGGGNQPQHF. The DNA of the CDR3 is TGTGCCAGCAGCTTGGGAGGGGGCAATCAGCCCCAGCATTTT.

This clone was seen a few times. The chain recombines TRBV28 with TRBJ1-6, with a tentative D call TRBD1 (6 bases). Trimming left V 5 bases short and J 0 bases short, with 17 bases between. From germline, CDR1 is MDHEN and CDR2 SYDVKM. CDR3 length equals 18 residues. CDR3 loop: CASSLATGLGSYNSPLHF. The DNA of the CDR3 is TGTGCCAGCAGTCTTGCGACAGGTCTCGGCTCCTATAATTCACCCCTCCACTTT.

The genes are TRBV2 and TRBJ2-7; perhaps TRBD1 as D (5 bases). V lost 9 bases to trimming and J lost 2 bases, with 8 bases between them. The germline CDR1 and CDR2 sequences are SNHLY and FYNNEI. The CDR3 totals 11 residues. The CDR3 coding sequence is TGTGCCAGACGACAGACCTACGAGCAGTACGTC. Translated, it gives CARRQTYEQYV.

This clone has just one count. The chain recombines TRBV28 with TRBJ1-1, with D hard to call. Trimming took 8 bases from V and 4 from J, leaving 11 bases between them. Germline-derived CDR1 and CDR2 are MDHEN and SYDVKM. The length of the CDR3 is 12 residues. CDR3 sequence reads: CASFGQSTEAFF. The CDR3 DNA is TGTGCCAGCTTTGGGCAGAGCACTGAAGCTTTCTTT.

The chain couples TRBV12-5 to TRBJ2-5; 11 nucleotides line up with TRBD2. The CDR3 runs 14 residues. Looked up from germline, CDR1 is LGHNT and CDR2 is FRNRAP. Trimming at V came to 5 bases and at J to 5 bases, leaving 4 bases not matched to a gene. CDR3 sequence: CASGTSGSRETQYF. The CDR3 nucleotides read TGTGCTAGTGGTACTAGCGGGAGTCGGGAGACCCAGTACTTC.

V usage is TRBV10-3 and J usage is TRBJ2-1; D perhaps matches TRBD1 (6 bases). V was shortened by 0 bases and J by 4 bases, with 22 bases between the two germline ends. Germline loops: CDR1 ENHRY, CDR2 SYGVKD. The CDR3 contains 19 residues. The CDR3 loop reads CAISESISRTVIGYNEQFF. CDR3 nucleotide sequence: TGTGCCATCAGTGAGTCGATCTCCAGGACAGTAATAGGGTACAATGAGCAGTTCTTC.